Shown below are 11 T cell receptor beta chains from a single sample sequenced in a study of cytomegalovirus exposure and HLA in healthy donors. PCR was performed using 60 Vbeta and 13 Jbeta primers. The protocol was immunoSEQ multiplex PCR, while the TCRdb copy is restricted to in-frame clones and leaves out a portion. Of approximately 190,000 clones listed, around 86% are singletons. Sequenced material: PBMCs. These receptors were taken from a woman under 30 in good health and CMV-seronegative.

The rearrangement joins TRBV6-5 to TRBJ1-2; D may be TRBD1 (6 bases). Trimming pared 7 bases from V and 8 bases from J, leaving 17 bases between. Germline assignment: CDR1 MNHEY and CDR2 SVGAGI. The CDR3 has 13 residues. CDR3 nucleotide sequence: TGTGCCAGCACCCAGGGGTCCAGGGGAGGCTACACCTTC. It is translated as CASTQGSRGGYTF.

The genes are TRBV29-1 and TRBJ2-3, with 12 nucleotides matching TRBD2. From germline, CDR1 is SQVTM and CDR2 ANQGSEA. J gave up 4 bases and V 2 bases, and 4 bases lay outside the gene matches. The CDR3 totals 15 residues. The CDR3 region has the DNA TGCAGCGTTGAACCGACTAGCGGGAGTCCAGATACGCAGTATTTT. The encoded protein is CSVEPTSGSPDTQYF.

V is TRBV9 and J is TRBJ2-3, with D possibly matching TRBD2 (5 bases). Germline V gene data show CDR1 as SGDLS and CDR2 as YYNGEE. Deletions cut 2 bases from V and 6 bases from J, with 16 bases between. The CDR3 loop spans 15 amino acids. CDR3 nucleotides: TGTGCCAGCAGCGTCACGGACTTCAACGTGGATACGCAGTATTTT. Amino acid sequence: CASSVTDFNVDTQYF.

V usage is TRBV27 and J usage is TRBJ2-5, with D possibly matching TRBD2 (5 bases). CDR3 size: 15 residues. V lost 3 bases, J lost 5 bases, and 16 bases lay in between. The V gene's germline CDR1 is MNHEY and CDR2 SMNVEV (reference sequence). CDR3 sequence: CASSFFEGSLETQYF. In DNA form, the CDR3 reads TGTGCCAGCAGTTTTTTCGAGGGTTCCCTGGAGACCCAGTACTTC.

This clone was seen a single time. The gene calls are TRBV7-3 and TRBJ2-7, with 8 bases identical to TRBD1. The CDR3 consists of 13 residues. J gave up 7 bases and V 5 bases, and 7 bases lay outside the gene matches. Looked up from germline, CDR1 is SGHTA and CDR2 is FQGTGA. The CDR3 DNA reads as TGTGCCAGCAGCGCGCAGGGGGCGGGGGAGCAGTACTTC. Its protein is CASSAQGAGEQYF.

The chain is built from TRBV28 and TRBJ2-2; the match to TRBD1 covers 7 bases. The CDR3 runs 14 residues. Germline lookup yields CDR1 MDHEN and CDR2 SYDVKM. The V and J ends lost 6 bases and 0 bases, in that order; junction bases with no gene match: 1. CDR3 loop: CASRQGANTGELFF. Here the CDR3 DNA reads TGTGCCAGCAGGCAGGGGGCGAACACCGGGGAGCTGTTTTTT.

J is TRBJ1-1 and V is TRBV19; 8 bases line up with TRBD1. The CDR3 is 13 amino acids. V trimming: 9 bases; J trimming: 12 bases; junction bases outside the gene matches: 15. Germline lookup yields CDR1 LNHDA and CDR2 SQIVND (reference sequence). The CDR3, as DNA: TGTGCCAGCGCGGGGGAGGGACAGGCCTTGACTTTCTTT. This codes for CASAGEGQALTFF.

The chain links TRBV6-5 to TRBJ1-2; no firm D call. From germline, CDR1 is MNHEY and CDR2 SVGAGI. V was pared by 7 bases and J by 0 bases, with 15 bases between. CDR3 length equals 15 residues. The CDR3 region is CASKPRPGANYGYTF. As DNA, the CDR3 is TGTGCCAGCAAACCGCGCCCGGGAGCTAACTATGGCTACACCTTC.

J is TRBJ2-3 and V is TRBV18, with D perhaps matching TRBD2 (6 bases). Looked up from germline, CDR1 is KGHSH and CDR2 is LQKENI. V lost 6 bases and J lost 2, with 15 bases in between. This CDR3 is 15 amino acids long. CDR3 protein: CASSPRDSYTDTQYF. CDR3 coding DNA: TGTGCCAGCTCGCCCCGGGACTCGTACACAGATACGCAGTATTTT. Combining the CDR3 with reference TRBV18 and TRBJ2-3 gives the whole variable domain NAGVMQNPRHLVRRRGQEARLRCSPMKGHSHVYWYRQLPEEGLKFMVYLQKENIIDESGMPKERFSAEFPKEGPSILRIQQVVRGDSAAYFCASSPRDSYTDTQYFGPGTRLTVL.

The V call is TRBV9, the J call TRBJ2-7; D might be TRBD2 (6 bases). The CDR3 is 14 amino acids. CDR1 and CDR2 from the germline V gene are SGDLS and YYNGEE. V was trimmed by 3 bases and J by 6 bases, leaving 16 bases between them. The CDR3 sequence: CASSAWDSPGEQYF. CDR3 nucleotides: TGTGCCAGCAGCGCCTGGGACTCCCCCGGCGAGCAGTACTTC.

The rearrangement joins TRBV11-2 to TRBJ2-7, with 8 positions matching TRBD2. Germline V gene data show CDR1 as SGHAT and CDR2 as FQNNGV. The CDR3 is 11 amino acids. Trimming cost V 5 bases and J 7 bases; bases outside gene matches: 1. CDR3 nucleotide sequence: TGTGCCAGCAGCCGGGGGGGGGAGCAGTACTTC. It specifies CASSRGGEQYF.